These T cell receptor beta chains were read from a single sample in a study of cytomegalovirus exposure and HLA in healthy donors. The method was immunoSEQ multiplex PCR; TCRdb's version includes in-frame clones alone and lacks a portion of them. Of approximately 110,000 clones listed, roughly 70% are singletons. The sample consisted of PBMCs. These receptors originate from a man aged 30 to 45 in good health and CMV-seropositive. Each CDR3 is given with its conserved first and last residue. The order of the fields is CDR3 protein, CDR3 DNA, clone size, D gene, V gene, J gene. The D gene is left open where the match is weak. Some rows mark clone size as missing; the rest say once, few, many or name a class of expanded clone.

CDR3aa: CASSDSTSGGAEQFF
CDR3nt: TGTGCCAGCAGTGACTCGACTAGCGGGGGGGCTGAGCAGTTCTTC
abundance: NA
d_gene: TRBD2
v_gene: TRBV6-4
j_gene: TRBJ2-1

CDR3aa: CASSLDRSGTGGQQFF
CDR3nt: TGTGCCAGCAGCTTAGACCGAAGCGGGACAGGGGGACAGCAGTTCTTC
abundance: NA
d_gene: TRBD1
v_gene: TRBV11-3
j_gene: TRBJ2-1

CDR3aa: CASSPRRNSPLHF
CDR3nt: TGTGCCAGCAGCCCCCGCCGGAATTCACCCCTCCACTTT
abundance: NA
d_gene: NA
v_gene: TRBV7-6
j_gene: TRBJ1-6

CDR3aa: CASIRRGNTIYF
CDR3nt: TGTGCCAGCATTCGTAGAGGAAACACCATATATTTT
abundance: NA
d_gene: NA
v_gene: TRBV2
j_gene: TRBJ1-3

CDR3aa: CASSTGTSYNEQFF
CDR3nt: TGTGCCAGCAGCACCGGGACTTCCTACAATGAGCAGTTCTTC
abundance: NA
d_gene: NA
v_gene: TRBV9
j_gene: TRBJ2-1

CDR3aa: CASSPGGPTYEQYF
CDR3nt: TGTGCCAGCTCACCAGGGGGCCCTACCTACGAGCAGTACTTC
abundance: NA
d_gene: NA
v_gene: TRBV18
j_gene: TRBJ2-7

CDR3aa: CAWRGTSGNRADTQYF
CDR3nt: TGTGCCTGGAGGGGGACTAGCGGGAATAGGGCAGATACGCAGTATTTT
abundance: NA
d_gene: TRBD2
v_gene: TRBV30
j_gene: TRBJ2-3

CDR3aa: CASGPGVKNIQYF
CDR3nt: TGTGCTAGTGGCCCGGGGGTCAAAAACATTCAGTACTTC
abundance: NA
d_gene: NA
v_gene: TRBV12-5
j_gene: TRBJ2-4

CDR3aa: CACSGSYEQYF
CDR3nt: TGTGCCTGTTCAGGCTCCTACGAGCAGTACTTC
abundance: NA
d_gene: NA
v_gene: TRBV30
j_gene: TRBJ2-7

CDR3aa: CASSLEARGTDTQYF
CDR3nt: TGTGCCAGCAGCTTAGAGGCCCGCGGCACAGATACGCAGTATTTT
abundance: NA
d_gene: NA
v_gene: TRBV7-3
j_gene: TRBJ2-3

CDR3aa: CASSLRRENTEAFF
CDR3nt: TGTGCCAGCAGCTTACGCAGGGAGAACACTGAAGCTTTCTTT
abundance: NA
d_gene: NA
v_gene: TRBV7-2
j_gene: TRBJ1-1

CDR3aa: CAWSTSRTIPLARPNEQFF
CDR3nt: TGTGCCTGGAGTACTTCAAGGACTATTCCCCTAGCTAGGCCAAATGAGCAGTTCTTC
abundance: once
d_gene: NA
v_gene: TRBV30
j_gene: TRBJ2-1

CDR3aa: CASSQYALREIHEQFF
CDR3nt: TGTGCCAGCAGCCAGTACGCCTTGCGGGAGATCCATGAGCAGTTCTTC
abundance: few
d_gene: TRBD2
v_gene: TRBV14
j_gene: TRBJ2-1

CDR3aa: CASSSTGIQETQYF
CDR3nt: TGTGCCAGCAGCTCTACCGGGATTCAAGAGACCCAGTACTTC
abundance: NA
d_gene: NA
v_gene: TRBV11-2
j_gene: TRBJ2-5

CDR3aa: CASSQGGRAETQYF
CDR3nt: TGTGCCAGCAGCCAAGGGGGCCGAGCCGAGACCCAGTACTTC
abundance: NA
d_gene: TRBD1
v_gene: TRBV9
j_gene: TRBJ2-5

CDR3aa: CASSLTGSTEAFF
CDR3nt: TGTGCCAGCAGCTTGACGGGAAGCACTGAAGCTTTCTTT
abundance: NA
d_gene: NA
v_gene: TRBV7-9
j_gene: TRBJ1-1

CDR3aa: CASSLGFTGYSGANVLTF
CDR3nt: TGTGCCAGCAGCTTAGGGTTTACAGGGTACTCTGGGGCCAACGTCCTGACTTTC
abundance: few
d_gene: NA
v_gene: TRBV7-3
j_gene: TRBJ2-6

CDR3aa: CASSPVGQGTEAFF
CDR3nt: TGTGCCAGCTCACCGGTCGGACAGGGCACTGAAGCTTTCTTT
abundance: NA
d_gene: TRBD1
v_gene: TRBV18
j_gene: TRBJ1-1

CDR3aa: CASSESLTGEAEAFF
CDR3nt: TGTGCCAGCAGTGAGTCCCTAACAGGCGAGGCTGAAGCTTTCTTT
abundance: NA
d_gene: NA
v_gene: TRBV6-1
j_gene: TRBJ1-1

CDR3aa: CASSPGQGPLYYGYTF
CDR3nt: TGCGCCAGCAGCCCCGGACAGGGCCCCTTATACTATGGCTACACCTTC
abundance: NA
d_gene: TRBD1
v_gene: TRBV5-1
j_gene: TRBJ1-2

CDR3aa: CAWLWPGTNNEKLFF
CDR3nt: TGTGCCTGGCTTTGGCCCGGGACAAATAATGAAAAACTGTTTTTT
abundance: NA
d_gene: NA
v_gene: TRBV30
j_gene: TRBJ1-4

CDR3aa: CASSLLTGGADGYTF
CDR3nt: TGTGCCAGCAGCTTGCTAACAGGGGGCGCGGATGGCTACACCTTC
abundance: NA
d_gene: TRBD1
v_gene: TRBV7-2
j_gene: TRBJ1-2

CDR3aa: CASKKGGTNTEAFF
CDR3nt: TGTGCCAGTAAAAAGGGCGGGACGAACACTGAAGCTTTCTTT
abundance: NA
d_gene: NA
v_gene: TRBV19
j_gene: TRBJ1-1

CDR3aa: CASRGDRGNSPLHF
CDR3nt: TGTGCCAGCAGGGGGGACAGGGGAAATTCACCCCTCCACTTT
abundance: NA
d_gene: TRBD1
v_gene: TRBV6-1
j_gene: TRBJ1-6

CDR3aa: CSVEEGQGAFPFF
CDR3nt: TGCAGCGTTGAAGAAGGGCAGGGGGCGTTTCCTTTCTTT
abundance: NA
d_gene: TRBD1
v_gene: TRBV29-1
j_gene: TRBJ1-1

CDR3aa: CASSPQTSGSYLYNEQFF
CDR3nt: TGCGCCAGCAGCCCCCAGACTAGCGGGAGTTATCTCTACAATGAGCAGTTCTTC
abundance: NA
d_gene: TRBD2
v_gene: TRBV5-1
j_gene: TRBJ2-1

CDR3aa: CAWYRDRARNEQFF
CDR3nt: TGTGCCTGGTACCGGGACAGGGCAAGAAATGAGCAGTTCTTC
abundance: few
d_gene: TRBD1
v_gene: TRBV30
j_gene: TRBJ2-1

CDR3aa: CASSAGRGNTIYF
CDR3nt: TGTGCCAGCAGTGCGGGACGGGGAAACACCATATATTTT
abundance: NA
d_gene: NA
v_gene: TRBV27
j_gene: TRBJ1-3

CDR3aa: CASSQDGRFSYNEQFF
CDR3nt: TGTGCCAGCAGCCAAGATGGGAGATTCTCCTACAATGAGCAGTTCTTC
abundance: NA
d_gene: NA
v_gene: TRBV14
j_gene: TRBJ2-1

CDR3aa: CASSLELGGEKLFF
CDR3nt: TGCGCCAGCAGCTTGGAGTTAGGGGGCGAAAAACTGTTTTTT
abundance: NA
d_gene: TRBD1
v_gene: TRBV5-1
j_gene: TRBJ1-4

CDR3aa: CAWGIPRDRVGNTIYF
CDR3nt: TGTGCCTGGGGTATCCCCCGGGACAGGGTAGGAAACACCATATATTTT
abundance: NA
d_gene: TRBD1
v_gene: TRBV30
j_gene: TRBJ1-3

CDR3aa: CSAREGIIRTF
CDR3nt: TGCAGTGCTAGGGAGGGAATAATTCGCACCTTC
abundance: NA
d_gene: NA
v_gene: TRBV20-1
j_gene: TRBJ1-2

CDR3aa: CASRPGPENEKLFF
CDR3nt: TGTGCCAGTAGACCGGGTCCGGAGAATGAAAAACTGTTTTTT
abundance: NA
d_gene: NA
v_gene: TRBV19
j_gene: TRBJ1-4

CDR3aa: CASSKGRGRSRTEAFF
CDR3nt: TGTGCCAGCAGCAAAGGCAGGGGGCGTTCCCGCACTGAAGCTTTCTTT
abundance: NA
d_gene: NA
v_gene: TRBV21-1
j_gene: TRBJ1-1

CDR3aa: CASSSQGLNTEAFF
CDR3nt: TGTGCCAGCAGCTCCCAGGGTTTGAACACTGAAGCTTTCTTT
abundance: NA
d_gene: NA
v_gene: TRBV9
j_gene: TRBJ1-1

CDR3aa: CASSSGQGRSGANVLTF
CDR3nt: TGTGCCAGCAGCTCCGGACAGGGGCGTTCAGGGGCCAACGTCCTGACTTTC
abundance: once
d_gene: TRBD1
v_gene: TRBV7-3
j_gene: TRBJ2-6

CDR3aa: CASSLGLAGGTGELFF
CDR3nt: TGCGCCAGCAGCCTGGGACTAGCGGGGGGCACCGGGGAGCTGTTTTTT
abundance: NA
d_gene: TRBD2
v_gene: TRBV5-1
j_gene: TRBJ2-2

CDR3aa: CAWSFETRGYTF
CDR3nt: TGTGCCTGGAGTTTCGAAACGCGCGGCTACACCTTC
abundance: NA
d_gene: NA
v_gene: TRBV30
j_gene: TRBJ1-2

CDR3aa: CASSSPSGGGIQYF
CDR3nt: TGTGCCAGCAGTTCCCCTAGCGGGGGCGGCATTCAGTACTTC
abundance: NA
d_gene: TRBD2
v_gene: TRBV28
j_gene: TRBJ2-4

CDR3aa: CASSLATPPNEQFF
CDR3nt: TGCGCCAGCAGCTTGGCTACGCCCCCCAATGAGCAGTTCTTC
abundance: NA
d_gene: NA
v_gene: TRBV5-1
j_gene: TRBJ2-1

CDR3aa: CASSLDSQPQHF
CDR3nt: TGTGCCAGCAGCTTAGACAGTCAGCCCCAGCATTTT
abundance: NA
d_gene: NA
v_gene: TRBV7-9
j_gene: TRBJ1-5

CDR3aa: CASSPGTGAYEQYF
CDR3nt: TGTGCCAGTAGTCCAGGGACAGGGGCCTACGAGCAGTACTTC
abundance: NA
d_gene: TRBD1
v_gene: TRBV19
j_gene: TRBJ2-7

CDR3aa: CASSMDRGFQPQHF
CDR3nt: TGTGCCAGTAGTATGGACAGGGGGTTTCAGCCCCAGCATTTT
abundance: few
d_gene: TRBD1
v_gene: TRBV19
j_gene: TRBJ1-5

CDR3aa: CASSLGGGTYNEQFF
CDR3nt: TGTGCCAGCAGCTTAGGCGGGGGGACCTACAATGAGCAGTTCTTC
abundance: NA
d_gene: TRBD2
v_gene: TRBV7-6
j_gene: TRBJ2-1

CDR3aa: CASSPGGGSSYGYTF
CDR3nt: TGTGCCAGCAGCCCGGGAGGGGGATCTAGCTATGGCTACACCTTC
abundance: once
d_gene: NA
v_gene: TRBV7-2
j_gene: TRBJ1-2

CDR3aa: CASGSSGSFRGEQFF
CDR3nt: TGTGCCAGCGGATCTAGCGGGTCTTTTCGCGGGGAGCAGTTCTTC
abundance: NA
d_gene: TRBD2
v_gene: TRBV2
j_gene: TRBJ2-1

CDR3aa: CASSHDSISYNEQFF
CDR3nt: TGTGCCAGCAGTCACGACTCTATATCCTACAATGAGCAGTTCTTC
abundance: NA
d_gene: NA
v_gene: TRBV27
j_gene: TRBJ2-1

CDR3aa: CASGRDQGAGEKLFF
CDR3nt: TGTGCTAGTGGCCGGGATCAGGGGGCCGGGGAAAAACTGTTTTTT
abundance: NA
d_gene: TRBD1
v_gene: TRBV12-5
j_gene: TRBJ1-4

CDR3aa: CASSLYLQTGYNEQFF
CDR3nt: TGTGCCAGCAGCTTATACCTTCAGACAGGGTACAATGAGCAGTTCTTC
abundance: NA
d_gene: TRBD1
v_gene: TRBV13
j_gene: TRBJ2-1

CDR3aa: CASSLGGGGEETQYF
CDR3nt: TGCGCCAGCAGCTTGGGAGGCGGAGGCGAGGAGACCCAGTACTTC
abundance: NA
d_gene: NA
v_gene: TRBV5-1
j_gene: TRBJ2-5

CDR3aa: CASSRTQGIEAFF
CDR3nt: TGTGCCAGCAGCAGGACGCAGGGGATTGAAGCTTTCTTT
abundance: few
d_gene: NA
v_gene: TRBV7-2
j_gene: TRBJ1-1

CDR3aa: CASSLRLAGINEQFF
CDR3nt: TGTGCCAGCAGCTTAAGACTAGCGGGAATAAATGAGCAGTTCTTC
abundance: NA
d_gene: TRBD2
v_gene: TRBV7-9
j_gene: TRBJ2-1

CDR3aa: CASSLALAGSEQFF
CDR3nt: TGTGCCAGCAGCTTGGCGCTAGCGGGGAGTGAGCAGTTCTTC
abundance: NA
d_gene: TRBD2
v_gene: TRBV5-5
j_gene: TRBJ2-1

CDR3aa: CASSPRGGIYNEQFF
CDR3nt: TGCGCCAGCAGCCCACGGGGAGGAATTTACAATGAGCAGTTCTTC
abundance: NA
d_gene: NA
v_gene: TRBV4-3
j_gene: TRBJ2-1

CDR3aa: CATTLGLAGGETQYF
CDR3nt: TGTGCCACCACCTTGGGACTAGCGGGAGGAGAGACCCAGTACTTC
abundance: NA
d_gene: TRBD2
v_gene: TRBV10-3
j_gene: TRBJ2-5

CDR3aa: CASRSLRISLGNTIYF
CDR3nt: TGTGCCAGCAGATCACTTAGAATATCGCTCGGAAACACCATATATTTT
abundance: NA
d_gene: NA
v_gene: TRBV28
j_gene: TRBJ1-3